A selection of T cell receptor beta chains follows, all from one sample in a study of blood T cells in healthy people across ages. A single record per CDR3 protein comes from TCRdb applying MiXCR to the 5' RACE reads. The table lists about 640,000 distinct CDR3 sequences, 58% of them singletons. The sample was blood. The receptors come from a man aged 60 to 75 in good health. Both conserved end residues are part of each CDR3. A D gene is named only where the DNA matches it firmly. A row's size may be missing; if present it is once, few, many or a size class.

j_call: TRBJ2-7
v_call: TRBV25-1
clone_size: -
d_call: -
cdr3_nt: TGTGCCAGCACCCCAAGAGGACCGGGAAGATACGAGCAGTACTTC
cdr3_aa: CASTPRGPGRYEQYF

j_call: TRBJ1-5
v_call: TRBV7-6
clone_size: -
d_call: TRBD1
cdr3_nt: TGTGCCAGCAGCTTGGACAGGTCGGGACAGCCCCAGCATTTT
cdr3_aa: CASSLDRSGQPQHF

j_call: TRBJ2-7
v_call: TRBV6-4
clone_size: -
d_call: TRBD1
cdr3_nt: TGTGCCAGCCTTGGATGTCGGACAGGGGCCTACGAGCAGTACTTC
cdr3_aa: CASLGCRTGAYEQYF

j_call: TRBJ2-5
v_call: TRBV20-1
clone_size: few
d_call: -
cdr3_nt: TGCAGTGCTAGATTGGGGGTACAAGAGACCCAGTACTTC
cdr3_aa: CSARLGVQETQYF

j_call: TRBJ1-1
v_call: TRBV5-1
clone_size: -
d_call: -
cdr3_nt: TGCGCCAGCAGCTTGTTCGGCGGCTCGAACACTGAAGCTTTCTTT
cdr3_aa: CASSLFGGSNTEAFF

j_call: TRBJ2-1
v_call: TRBV2
clone_size: -
d_call: -
cdr3_nt: TGTGCCAGCAGTGATATGCTGCGATCCTACAATGAGCAGTTCTTC
cdr3_aa: CASSDMLRSYNEQFF

j_call: TRBJ2-7
v_call: TRBV27
clone_size: few
d_call: -
cdr3_nt: TGTGCCAGCAGGATAACCTTTCCGACCTCCTACGAGCAGTACTTC
cdr3_aa: CASRITFPTSYEQYF

j_call: TRBJ2-7
v_call: TRBV12-3/TRBV12-4
clone_size: many
d_call: TRBD1
cdr3_nt: TGTGCCAGCAGCTTCGGGACAGGGGGCTACGAGCAGTACTTC
cdr3_aa: CASSFGTGGYEQYF

j_call: TRBJ2-3
v_call: TRBV20-1
clone_size: -
d_call: TRBD1
cdr3_nt: TGCAGTGCTAGAGCTCCGGGACAGCTATTCACAGATACGCAGTATTTT
cdr3_aa: CSARAPGQLFTDTQYF

j_call: TRBJ1-2
v_call: TRBV6-2/TRBV6-3
clone_size: -
d_call: TRBD1
cdr3_nt: TGTGCCAGCAGACCGACAGGGCTTAACTATGGCTACACCTTC
cdr3_aa: CASRPTGLNYGYTF

j_call: TRBJ2-7
v_call: TRBV6-5
clone_size: few
d_call: -
cdr3_nt: TGTGCCAGCAGACGAGGGGAGGCCCACGAGCAGTACTTC
cdr3_aa: CASRRGEAHEQYF

j_call: TRBJ2-1
v_call: TRBV3-1
clone_size: few
d_call: -
cdr3_nt: TGTGCCAGCAGCCAAGTCGGTGGAGCTAAGGAGTTCTTC
cdr3_aa: CASSQVGGAKEFF

j_call: TRBJ2-7
v_call: TRBV6-2/TRBV6-3
clone_size: -
d_call: TRBD1
cdr3_nt: TGTGCCAGCAGTTACTCGGGGACAGGGGTCGAGCAGTACTTC
cdr3_aa: CASSYSGTGVEQYF

j_call: TRBJ2-3
v_call: TRBV12-3/TRBV12-4
clone_size: few
d_call: -
cdr3_nt: TGTGCCAGCAAAGGTTCAGGATGGGATACGCAGTATTTT
cdr3_aa: CASKGSGWDTQYF

j_call: TRBJ2-1
v_call: TRBV29-1
clone_size: -
d_call: TRBD2
cdr3_nt: TGCAGCGTGGTTTCTAGCGGTCGCTCCTACAATGAGCAGTTCTTC
cdr3_aa: CSVVSSGRSYNEQFF

j_call: TRBJ2-5
v_call: TRBV4-2
clone_size: -
d_call: TRBD2
cdr3_nt: TGTGCCAGCAGCCTCCTAGCGGGGGGGCCCTATGAGACCCAGTACTTC
cdr3_aa: CASSLLAGGPYETQYF

j_call: TRBJ1-5
v_call: TRBV20-1
clone_size: -
d_call: TRBD1
cdr3_nt: TGCAGTGCTAGAGCTGGGACAGGGGACCAGCCCCAGCATTTT
cdr3_aa: CSARAGTGDQPQHF

j_call: TRBJ2-3
v_call: TRBV7-2
clone_size: -
d_call: TRBD2
cdr3_nt: TGTGCCAGCAGCTGGCGGGGGGCAGATACGCAGTATTTT
cdr3_aa: CASSWRGADTQYF

j_call: TRBJ1-2
v_call: TRBV12-3/TRBV12-4
clone_size: once
d_call: -
cdr3_nt: TGTGCCAGCAGTTTCGCAGGGACTGCCTATGGCTACACCTTC
cdr3_aa: CASSFAGTAYGYTF

j_call: TRBJ2-5
v_call: TRBV18
clone_size: -
d_call: -
cdr3_nt: TGTGCCAGCTCACCACAAGAAGAGACCCAGTACTTC
cdr3_aa: CASSPQEETQYF

j_call: TRBJ2-3
v_call: TRBV29-1
clone_size: -
d_call: -
cdr3_nt: TGCAGCGTTGGACTGGTCCGGGACCCAGGGGATACGCAGTATTTT
cdr3_aa: CSVGLVRDPGDTQYF

j_call: TRBJ2-3
v_call: TRBV14
clone_size: few
d_call: -
cdr3_nt: TGTGCCAGCAGCCCCGGGGGAAAGTTTGCAGATACGCAGTATTTT
cdr3_aa: CASSPGGKFADTQYF

j_call: TRBJ1-1
v_call: TRBV4-1
clone_size: -
d_call: -
cdr3_nt: TGCGCCAGCAGCCAAGCGGTGGGGAGGACTGAAGCTTTCTTT
cdr3_aa: CASSQAVGRTEAFF

j_call: TRBJ1-2
v_call: TRBV6-5
clone_size: -
d_call: -
cdr3_nt: TGTGCCAGCAGGCCCACCCGAGGGGCCGGGAGCTATGGCTACACCTTC
cdr3_aa: CASRPTRGAGSYGYTF

j_call: TRBJ2-5
v_call: TRBV19
clone_size: -
d_call: -
cdr3_nt: TGTGCCAGTAGTCCCTCAAGGGACGTCGGTAGGTACTTC
cdr3_aa: CASSPSRDVGRYF

j_call: TRBJ2-6
v_call: TRBV4-1
clone_size: few
d_call: -
cdr3_nt: TGCGCCAGCAGCCAAAAAATTACACCCTCTGGGGCCAACGTCCTGACTTTC
cdr3_aa: CASSQKITPSGANVLTF

j_call: TRBJ2-1
v_call: TRBV29-1
clone_size: once
d_call: -
cdr3_nt: TGCAGCGTTTTAACCGGGACACGAGGTCCCAATGAGCAGTTCTTC
cdr3_aa: CSVLTGTRGPNEQFF

j_call: TRBJ2-6
v_call: TRBV6-1
clone_size: -
d_call: TRBD1
cdr3_nt: TGTGCCAGCAGCCCAAACCCGGGACAGGGTTGGTCTGGGGCCAACGTCCCGACTTTC
cdr3_aa: CASSPNPGQGWSGANVPTF

j_call: TRBJ2-2
v_call: TRBV5-1
clone_size: -
d_call: -
cdr3_nt: TGCGCCAGCAGCAAAGACAGACCGAACACCGGGGAGCTGTTTTTT
cdr3_aa: CASSKDRPNTGELFF

j_call: TRBJ2-1
v_call: TRBV29-1
clone_size: -
d_call: -
cdr3_nt: TGCAGCGTTGAATTCAGGCAGGGGCGCCTTAAGGGGGGCAATGAGCAGTTCTTC
cdr3_aa: CSVEFRQGRLKGGNEQFF

j_call: TRBJ1-5
v_call: TRBV28
clone_size: -
d_call: -
cdr3_nt: TGTGCCAGCAACCCCACACAGGGTAGCAATCAGCCCCAGCATTTT
cdr3_aa: CASNPTQGSNQPQHF

j_call: TRBJ2-5
v_call: TRBV20-1
clone_size: -
d_call: TRBD2
cdr3_nt: TGCAGTGCTAGTTATAGCGGGACATCACAAGAGACCCAGTACTTC
cdr3_aa: CSASYSGTSQETQYF

j_call: TRBJ2-1
v_call: TRBV6-2/TRBV6-3
clone_size: few
d_call: TRBD2
cdr3_nt: TGTGCCAGCAGTTTCCCTAGCGGGGTGAGCTCCTACAATGAGCAGTTCTTC
cdr3_aa: CASSFPSGVSSYNEQFF

j_call: TRBJ1-4
v_call: TRBV4-1
clone_size: -
d_call: TRBD1
cdr3_nt: TGCGCCAGCAGCCAAGATAGGGGGCAGGAAAAACTGTTTTTT
cdr3_aa: CASSQDRGQEKLFF

j_call: TRBJ2-7
v_call: TRBV3-1
clone_size: few
d_call: TRBD2
cdr3_nt: TGTGCCAGCAGCCTTGCCCGGGGGGCCTACGAGCAGTACTTC
cdr3_aa: CASSLARGAYEQYF

j_call: TRBJ1-5
v_call: TRBV4-1
clone_size: -
d_call: -
cdr3_nt: TGCGCCAGCACTACAGGGCTCAATAGCAATCAGCCCCAGCATTTT
cdr3_aa: CASTTGLNSNQPQHF

j_call: TRBJ2-7
v_call: TRBV2
clone_size: -
d_call: -
cdr3_nt: TGTGCCAGCAGTGGCCAGCCCTACGAGCAGTACTTC
cdr3_aa: CASSGQPYEQYF

j_call: TRBJ2-3
v_call: TRBV9
clone_size: -
d_call: TRBD2
cdr3_nt: TGTGCCAGCAGCCCTCGGTACGGGACTAGCGGGGGGAGCACAGATACGCAGTATTTT
cdr3_aa: CASSPRYGTSGGSTDTQYF

j_call: TRBJ1-2
v_call: TRBV20-1
clone_size: -
d_call: TRBD1
cdr3_nt: TGCAGTGCTAGCCCTACGACAGGGCACTATGGCTACACCTTC
cdr3_aa: CSASPTTGHYGYTF

j_call: TRBJ1-4
v_call: TRBV15
clone_size: few
d_call: -
cdr3_nt: TGTGCCACCAGCAGAGAGGCAGAGAATGAAAAACTGTTTTTT
cdr3_aa: CATSREAENEKLFF

j_call: TRBJ2-3
v_call: TRBV3-1
clone_size: once
d_call: -
cdr3_nt: TGTGCCAGCAGCCGAGCGGCGGATAGCGCAGATACGCAGTATTTT
cdr3_aa: CASSRAADSADTQYF

j_call: TRBJ2-7
v_call: TRBV5-1
clone_size: few
d_call: -
cdr3_nt: TGCGCCAGCAGCTTGGGGGCAGTTCCCTCATACGAGCAGTACTTC
cdr3_aa: CASSLGAVPSYEQYF

j_call: TRBJ2-1
v_call: TRBV4-1
clone_size: once
d_call: -
cdr3_nt: TGCGCCAGCAGCCAAGATCGTCGGACAGTAGGGTTCTTC
cdr3_aa: CASSQDRRTVGFF

j_call: TRBJ1-1
v_call: TRBV20-1
clone_size: -
d_call: -
cdr3_nt: TGCAGTGCTAGAGATTTCGTGGGCCTGAACACTGAAGCTTTCTTT
cdr3_aa: CSARDFVGLNTEAFF

j_call: TRBJ2-5
v_call: TRBV5-1
clone_size: few
d_call: -
cdr3_nt: TGCGCCAGCAGCTTGGTTGGCAGGTCGGGAGAGCAGTACTTC
cdr3_aa: CASSLVGRSGEQYF

j_call: TRBJ2-1
v_call: TRBV10-3
clone_size: -
d_call: -
cdr3_nt: TGTGCCATCAGTGAATCAGGGGTCCCTCGCAATGAGCAGTTCTTC
cdr3_aa: CAISESGVPRNEQFF

j_call: TRBJ1-1
v_call: TRBV20-1
clone_size: once
d_call: -
cdr3_nt: TGCAGTGCTAGATCGCCCGCGATGAGCACTGAAGCTTTCTTT
cdr3_aa: CSARSPAMSTEAFF

j_call: TRBJ1-5
v_call: TRBV6-2/TRBV6-3
clone_size: -
d_call: -
cdr3_nt: TGTGCCAGCAGTTACACACAGGGCAATCAGCCCCAGCATTTT
cdr3_aa: CASSYTQGNQPQHF

j_call: TRBJ2-5
v_call: TRBV11-2
clone_size: few
d_call: TRBD1
cdr3_nt: TGTGCCAGCAGCTTAAACAGGGGACCCGGGACCCAGTACTTC
cdr3_aa: CASSLNRGPGTQYF

j_call: TRBJ2-3
v_call: TRBV20-1
clone_size: few
d_call: -
cdr3_nt: TGCAGTGCTAGAGCCAACACAGATACGCAGTATTTT
cdr3_aa: CSARANTDTQYF

j_call: TRBJ1-5
v_call: TRBV28
clone_size: -
d_call: -
cdr3_nt: TGTGCCAGCAGTTATGGGGGCAGGGGCAATCAGCCCCAGCATTTT
cdr3_aa: CASSYGGRGNQPQHF

j_call: TRBJ2-4
v_call: TRBV11-2
clone_size: -
d_call: -
cdr3_nt: TGTGCCAGCAGCTTAGACCGAAACATTCAGTACTTC
cdr3_aa: CASSLDRNIQYF

j_call: TRBJ2-7
v_call: TRBV4-1
clone_size: few
d_call: -
cdr3_nt: TGCGCCAGCAGCCCCGCGGGGCGAGGGTGCGAGCAGTACTTC
cdr3_aa: CASSPAGRGCEQYF

j_call: TRBJ2-7
v_call: TRBV5-5
clone_size: -
d_call: -
cdr3_nt: TGTGCCAGCAGCGGATACGGGAGTCACCGGGAAACTAACGAGCAGTACTTC
cdr3_aa: CASSGYGSHRETNEQYF